Listed here are 9 T cell receptor beta chains from one sample, sequenced in a study of a mutant IDH1 vaccine in newly diagnosed glioma. Time point denoted: week 47, end of study. All doses held 300 ug of mutant IDH1 20-mer peptide, with topical imiquimod. Their specific antigens are unknown. Clones were read by immunoSEQ multiplex PCR, and TCRdb kept only the in-frame ones, dropping some. The top ten hold 5.1% of the sample, which has approximately 30,000 clones, over 75% seen once. This sample comprised PBMCs, obtained from a glioma patient whose treatment included an IDH1 peptide vaccine. These receptors were taken from a woman between 35 and 50 years old with glioma.

This clone was observed a few times. V is TRBV5-4 and J is TRBJ1-1; 9 positions match TRBD1. Germline V lookup: CDR1 SGHNT, CDR2 YYREEE (reference sequence). The CDR3 totals 13 residues. After removal of 6 bases from V and 6 bases from J, the junction contained 6 bases not matched to a gene. The chain's CDR3 is CASMGGTGPEAFF. The CDR3 bases are TGTGCCAGCATGGGGGGGACAGGGCCTGAAGCTTTCTTT.

This rearrangement joins TRBV5-6 to TRBJ2-5; D may be TRBD1 (6 bases). V lost 0 bases to trimming and J lost 13 bases, with 16 bases between them. This CDR3 spans 13 amino acids. CDR1 and CDR2 from the germline V gene are SGHDT and YYEEEE. The chain's CDR3 is CASSLGGWDISYF. Here the CDR3 DNA reads TGTGCCAGCAGCTTGGGGGGCTGGGACATCTCGTACTTC.

The chain employs TRBV5-1 and TRBJ2-3, with D possibly matching TRBD2 (6 bases). Looked up from germline, CDR1 is SGHRS and CDR2 is YFSETQ. The CDR3 covers 18 residues. The V and J ends lost 0 bases and 4 bases respectively, with 21 bases between them. This CDR3 reads CASSLGDVAGSIPDTQYF. For the CDR3, the DNA is TGCGCCAGCAGCTTGGGAGATGTGGCGGGGAGTATCCCAGATACGCAGTATTTT.

V and J are TRBV19 and TRBJ1-4; possible D gene TRBD1, 6 bases. The CDR3 consists of 14 residues. V lost 7 bases, J lost 7 bases, and 16 bases lay in between. CDR1 LNHDA and CDR2 SQIVND come from the germline V gene (reference sequence). This CDR3 reads CASKALGGLEKLFF. CDR3 sequence (DNA): TGTGCCAGTAAGGCCCTTGGGGGCCTTGAAAAACTGTTTTTT. Together with reference TRBV19 and TRBJ1-4, the CDR3 gives the full variable domain: DGGITQSPKYLFRKEGQNVTLSCEQNLNHDAMYWYRQDPGQGLRLIYYSQIVNDFQKGDIAEGYSVSREKKESFPLTVTSAQKNPTAFYLCASKALGGLEKLFFGSGTQLSVL.

The chain combines TRBV6-1 with TRBJ1-1, with D unresolved. This CDR3 contains 15 residues. Trimming took off 0 bases at V and 1 base at J, with 9 bases between the two ends. The germline CDR1 and CDR2 sequences are MNHNS and SASEGT. The CDR3 DNA reads TGTGCCAGCAGTGAAGCGTCCCTAGCGAACACTGAAGCTTTCTTT. It encodes CASSEASLANTEAFF.

The chain employs TRBV7-2 and TRBJ2-7; D is perhaps TRBD1 (5 bases). The V end was cut by 1 base, the J end by 6 bases, with 16 bases between. CDR1 SGHTA and CDR2 FQGNSA come from the germline V gene. This CDR3 contains 15 residues. CDR3 DNA: TGTGCCAGCAGCTTAGTCGAAGGGCTGGGGCTCGAGCAGTACTTC. The encoded protein is CASSLVEGLGLEQYF. Full variable domain (outside the CDR3, taken from reference TRBV7-2 and TRBJ2-7): GAGVSQSPSNKVTEKGKDVELRCDPISGHTALYWYRQSLGQGLEFLIYFQGNSAPDKSGLPSDRFSAERTGGSVSTLTIQRTQQEDSAVYLCASSLVEGLGLEQYFGPGTRLTVT.

The rearrangement links TRBV13 to TRBJ1-1; 7 nucleotides match TRBD1. The CDR3 runs to 18 residues. The germline gives CDR1 PRHDT, CDR2 FYEKMQ (reference sequence). Germline trimming cut 6 bases from V and 3 bases from J; bases unmatched to any gene: 19. For the CDR3, the DNA is TGTGCCAGCAGTCAATTTGCCGGGGACAGTCTCAGGGACACTGAAGCTTTCTTT. It encodes CASSQFAGDSLRDTEAFF.

This clone has a handful of counts. This chain uses TRBV19 with TRBJ1-1; D is unresolved. V lost 3 bases, J lost 1 base, and 9 bases lay in between. This CDR3 is 14 amino acids long. Germline lookup yields CDR1 LNHDA and CDR2 SQIVND (reference sequence). CDR3 loop: CASSMRSGNTEAFF. The CDR3 DNA is TGTGCCAGTAGTATGAGGTCGGGGAACACTGAAGCTTTCTTT. Complete variable domain (other parts from reference TRBV19 and TRBJ1-1): DGGITQSPKYLFRKEGQNVTLSCEQNLNHDAMYWYRQDPGQGLRLIYYSQIVNDFQKGDIAEGYSVSREKKESFPLTVTSAQKNPTAFYLCASSMRSGNTEAFFGQGTRLTVV.

The chain joins TRBV7-2 to TRBJ1-1, with D maybe TRBD1 (6 bases). This CDR3 has 14 residues. The V gene's germline CDR1 is SGHTA and CDR2 FQGNSA. The germline V and J ends were trimmed by 5 bases and 2 bases, with 12 bases remaining between them. CDR3 DNA: TGTGCCAGCAGCCCGACAGGATTCAACACTGAAGCTTTCTTT. Residues: CASSPTGFNTEAFF.